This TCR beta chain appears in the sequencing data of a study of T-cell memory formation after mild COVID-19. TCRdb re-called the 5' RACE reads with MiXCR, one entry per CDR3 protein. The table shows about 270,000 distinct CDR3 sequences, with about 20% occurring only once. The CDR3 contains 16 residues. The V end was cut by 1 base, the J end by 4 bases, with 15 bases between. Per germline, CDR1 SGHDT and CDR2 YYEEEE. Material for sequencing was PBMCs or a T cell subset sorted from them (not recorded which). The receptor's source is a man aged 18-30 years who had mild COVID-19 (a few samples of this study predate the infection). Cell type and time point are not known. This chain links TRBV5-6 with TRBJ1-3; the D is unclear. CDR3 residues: CASSLSPFWGGNTIYF. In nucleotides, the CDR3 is TGTGCCAGCAGCTTGTCGCCATTCTGGGGAGGAAACACCATATATTTT.